The 10 T cell receptor beta chains below were found in one sample sequenced in a study of brain metastases from non-small cell lung cancer. The repertoire was sequenced with immunoSEQ multiplex PCR; TCRdb's copy has only in-frame clones and lacks some. In the table there are roughly 1,200 clones, approximately 85% of which are singletons. Sequencing used tumor-adjacent normal tissue. The receptor set was obtained from a donor at least 40 years old with non-small cell lung cancer.

The chain recombines TRBV30 with TRBJ1-5; tentatively, D is TRBD1 (5 bases). Trimming took 2 bases from V and 2 from J, leaving 13 bases between them. This CDR3 region has 15 residues. CDR1 and CDR2 (germline): GTSNPN, SVGIG (reference sequence). CDR3 amino acids: CAWSKLQGGNQPQHF. CDR3 coding DNA: TGTGCCTGGAGTAAACTTCAGGGTGGCAATCAGCCCCAGCATTTT. Based on the CDR3 plus reference TRBV30 and TRBJ1-5, the full variable domain is SQTIHQWPATLVQPVGSPLSLECTVEGTSNPNLYWYRQAAGRGLQLLFYSVGIGQISSEVPQNLSASRPQDRQFILSSKKLLLSDSGFYLCAWSKLQGGNQPQHFGDGTRLSIL.

In its sample, this clone was seen a few times. For the CDR3, the DNA is TGTGCCAGCAGCGGCCTAGGACAGCCTAACTCTGGAAACACCATATATTTT. Translation gives CASSGLGQPNSGNTIYF. This chain connects TRBV7-9 to TRBJ1-3; possible D gene TRBD1, 6 bases. CDR1 and CDR2 from the germline V gene are SEHNR and FQNEAQ (reference sequence). The CDR3 has 17 amino acids. Trimming took 5 bases from V and 0 from J, leaving 17 bases between them.

CDR3 DNA sequence: TGTGCCAGCAGCCAACCAGGAGCAACTAATGAAAAACTGTTTTTT. This gives the protein CASSQPGATNEKLFF. The chain combines TRBV4-2 with TRBJ1-4; D call uncertain. Germline V lookup: CDR1 LGHNA, CDR2 YNFKEQ. The ends were cut back, 2 bases at V and 0 bases at J, with 7 bases in the middle. This CDR3 comprises 15 residues.

The chain uses TRBV5-1 and TRBJ1-4; a weak D match, TRBD1 (6 bases). V was shortened by 2 bases and J by 4 bases, with 15 bases between the two germline ends. This CDR3 region has 16 residues. Per germline, CDR1 SGHRS and CDR2 YFSETQ. DNA of the CDR3: TGCGCCAGCAGCTTAACCGGGACACCCGTTAATGAAAAACTGTTTTTT. Residues: CASSLTGTPVNEKLFF.

The chain joins TRBV19 to TRBJ2-1; 11 nucleotides align to TRBD2. Germline loops: CDR1 LNHDA, CDR2 SQIVND (reference sequence). This CDR3 has 14 residues. The junction had 4 bases not matched to a gene; V was cut back by 6 bases and J by 6 bases. The CDR3 DNA follows: TGTGCCAGTAGACGTAGCGGGGGGGCCAATGAGCAGTTCTTC. Amino acids: CASRRSGGANEQFF. The full variable domain, rest sourced from reference TRBV19 and TRBJ2-1, is DGGITQSPKYLFRKEGQNVTLSCEQNLNHDAMYWYRQDPGQGLRLIYYSQIVNDFQKGDIAEGYSVSREKKESFPLTVTSAQKNPTAFYLCASRRSGGANEQFFGPGTRLTVL.

This chain joins TRBV2 and TRBJ1-5, with D unresolved. Trimming removed 5 bases at V and 2 bases at J, with 13 bases between. The germline CDR1 and CDR2 sequences are SNHLY and FYNNEI. The CDR3 is 15 amino acids. CDR3 sequence (DNA): TGTGCCAGCAGTCCAAGGGCGAGCGGCAATCAGCCCCAGCATTTT. The encoded protein is CASSPRASGNQPQHF.

The CDR3 coding sequence is TGTGCCAGCAGCTTAAGTTTACAGGGGACTGGGGAGCAGTACTTC. Amino acids: CASSLSLQGTGEQYF. The chain recombines TRBV7-2 with TRBJ2-7, with a possible D match to TRBD1 (7 bases). Deletions cut 2 bases from V and 7 bases from J, with 18 bases between. The CDR3 has 15 amino acids. Germline CDR1 SGHTA, CDR2 FQGNSA.

In this sample, this clone turned up a few times. The rearrangement uses TRBV10-3 and TRBJ1-6; perhaps TRBD1 as D (5 bases). The CDR3 is 13 amino acids. Per the germline V gene, CDR1 is ENHRY and CDR2 is SYGVKD. The germline V and J ends were trimmed by 6 bases and 6 bases, with 9 bases remaining between them. The CDR3 sequence: CAIRGVGNSPLHF. The CDR3 DNA sequence: TGTGCCATCAGGGGGGTAGGTAATTCACCCCTCCACTTT.

V is TRBV3-1 (or the pseudogene TRBV3-2) and J is TRBJ2-3; the match to TRBD2 covers 11 bases. The germline V gene encodes CDR1 LGHDT and CDR2 YNNKEL (reference sequence). V trimming: 1 base; J trimming: 11 bases; junction bases outside the gene matches: 11. The CDR3 length is 16 residues. CDR3 nucleotide sequence: TGTGCCAGCAGCCAAGGGTTGGCTAGCGGGGGGTCTAGGCAGTATTTT. Encoded protein: CASSQGLASGGSRQYF.

The V and J genes are TRBV28 and TRBJ2-3, with TRBD2 matching over 9 bases. Germline V gene data show CDR1 as MDHEN and CDR2 as SYDVKM. V gave up 7 bases and J gave up 4 bases; unmatched junction bases: 6. The CDR3 is 14 amino acids. For the CDR3, the DNA is TGTGCCAGCAAGGGCGGGGGGGCAGCAGATACGCAGTATTTT. Its translation: CASKGGGAADTQYF. The whole variable domain, remainder taken from reference TRBV28 and TRBJ2-3, is DVKVTQSSRYLVKRTGEKVFLECVQDMDHENMFWYRQDPGLGLRLIYFSYDVKMKEKGDIPEGYSVSREKKERFSLILESASTNQTSMYLCASKGGGAADTQYFGPGTRLTVL.